The clone carrying this T cell receptor beta chain came up once. CDR3 length equals 15 residues. Germline values: CDR1 LNHDA, CDR2 SQIVND (reference sequence). V shed 4 bases, J shed 3 bases, and the junction held 8 bases outside the gene matches. The data were obtained in a study of blood T cell repertoires in COVID-19. Sequencing used immunoSEQ multiplex PCR; TCRdb keeps in-frame clones, though not all of them. The repertoire includes under 200,000 clones, around nine tenths of them detected once, and under 0.65% sits in the top ten. The TCR was taken from a man between 60 and 75 years old with COVID-19, enrolled during active disease. The chain combines TRBV19 with TRBJ2-7; TRBD2 agrees at 8 bases. The sequenced sample was peripheral blood. CDR3 amino acids: CASSTGGTDDYEQYF. The CDR3 DNA reads TGTGCCAGTAGTACGGGGGGGACCGATGACTACGAGCAGTACTTC.